The 24 T cell receptor beta chains below were found in one sample sequenced in a study of blood T cell repertoires in COVID-19. Some clones are missing from TCRdb's copy, which holds only in-frame ones; the method was immunoSEQ multiplex PCR. This repertoire shows roughly 150,000 clones, 65% to 85% found once; its top ten account for roughly 8.6%. Sequences were obtained from peripheral blood. These receptors were collected from a man aged 50-60 years with active or convalescent COVID-19.

There are many counts of this clone. J is TRBJ2-2 and V is TRBV11-3; D is perhaps TRBD1 (6 bases). Per germline, CDR1 SGHNT and CDR2 YENEEA. The V end lost 5 bases, the J end lost 3 bases, and 10 bases lay between the germline ends. The CDR3 has 14 residues. The CDR3 DNA reads TGTGCCAGCAGCGCCAGGGGCTACACCGGGGAGCTGTTTTTT. Its protein is CASSARGYTGELFF.

V usage is TRBV30 and J usage is TRBJ1-6, with unresolved D. The CDR3 covers 13 residues. Germline CDR1 is GTSNPN and CDR2 is SVGIG (reference sequence). The V end was cut by 0 bases, the J end by 5 bases, with 5 bases between. In nucleotides, the CDR3 is TGTGCCTGGAGTGTAAATAATAATTCACCCCTCCACTTT. Its translation is CAWSVNNNSPLHF.

The CDR3 here is CASSPTESTDTQYF. As DNA, the CDR3 is TGCGCCAGCAGCCCCACAGAGAGCACAGATACGCAGTATTTT. The rearrangement joins TRBV5-1 to TRBJ2-3; unclear D gene. The germline V gene encodes CDR1 SGHRS and CDR2 YFSETQ. V lost 4 bases, J lost 0 bases, and 9 bases lay in between. There are 14 residues in the CDR3.

The J gene is TRBJ2-7, the V gene TRBV5-1, with unresolved D. V was shortened by 4 bases and J by 5 bases, with 16 bases between the two germline ends. CDR1 SGHRS and CDR2 YFSETQ come from the germline V gene. The CDR3 totals 14 residues. CDR3 loop: CASSPLGGLDEQYF. The CDR3 DNA is TGCGCCAGCAGCCCCTTGGGTGGGCTCGACGAGCAGTACTTC. The whole variable domain, filled in from reference TRBV5-1 and TRBJ2-7, reads KAGVTQTPRYLIKTRGQQVTLSCSPISGHRSVSWYQQTPGQGLQFLFEYFSETQRNKGNFPGRFSGRQFSNSRSEMNVSTLELGDSALYLCASSPLGGLDEQYFGPGTRLTVT.

V usage is TRBV7-3 and J usage is TRBJ1-1; D is possibly TRBD1 (5 bases). The V end was cut by 1 base, the J end by 3 bases, with 15 bases between. CDR3 length: 16 residues. Looked up from germline, CDR1 is SGHTA and CDR2 is FQGTGA. CDR3 region: CASSLRGSGGDTEAFF. Written as DNA, the CDR3 is TGTGCCAGCAGCTTAAGAGGTTCCGGGGGGGACACTGAAGCTTTCTTT.

The chain links TRBV21-1 to TRBJ1-4. TRBV21-1 is shown as a pseudogene. The CDR3 contains 15 residues. The CDR3: CASSSLPETNEKLFF. As DNA, the CDR3 is TGTGCCAGCAGCTCACTCCCTGAAACTAATGAAAAACTGTTTTTT.

V usage is TRBV28 and J usage is TRBJ1-5; weak D call: TRBD1 (5 bases). The CDR3 is made up of 16 amino acids. Trimming took 1 base from V and 2 from J, leaving 12 bases between them. Germline V gene data show CDR1 as MDHEN and CDR2 as SYDVKM. The CDR3 spells CASSLLRLGGNQPQHF. CDR3 nucleotides: TGTGCCAGCAGTTTATTGCGACTAGGGGGCAATCAGCCCCAGCATTTT.

The chain uses TRBV6-6 and TRBJ1-3, with a tentative D call TRBD1 (6 bases). Germline CDR1 reads MNHNY; CDR2 reads SVGAGI (reference sequence). The CDR3 sequence is 16 residues long. Trimming stripped 0 bases from V and 7 bases from J, with 16 bases between. CDR3 in DNA: TGTGCCAGCAGTTACTCGTTTTCGGGACACCCTAACACCATATATTTT. Its protein is CASSYSFSGHPNTIYF.

This chain uses TRBV7-9 with TRBJ2-7; D perhaps matches TRBD1 (6 bases). Between the trimmed V and J ends, which lost 1 base and 2 bases, there was a span of 12 bases. CDR3 length: 15 amino acids. CDR1 is SEHNR, CDR2 FQNEAQ, per germline (reference sequence). CDR3 sequence (DNA): TGTGCCAGCAGCTTAGTTGGGGGCGGTCCCTACGAGCAGTACTTC. Translation: CASSLVGGGPYEQYF.

This clone was found a few times. The chain joins TRBV28 to TRBJ1-5; 7 bases map to TRBD1. From germline, CDR1 is MDHEN and CDR2 SYDVKM. V shed 6 bases and J 3 bases; nucleotides not matched to a gene: 8. This CDR3 comprises 15 residues. The CDR3 bases are TGTGCCAGCAGCTACCGGGACAGCTTCAATCAGCCCCAGCATTTT. It is translated as CASSYRDSFNQPQHF. Drawing the rest from reference TRBV28 and TRBJ1-5, the complete variable domain is DVKVTQSSRYLVKRTGEKVFLECVQDMDHENMFWYRQDPGLGLRLIYFSYDVKMKEKGDIPEGYSVSREKKERFSLILESASTNQTSMYLCASSYRDSFNQPQHFGDGTRLSIL.

The chain carries TRBV29-1 and TRBJ2-7; 11 positions agree with TRBD1. V lost 2 bases, J lost 7 bases, and 7 bases stayed unmatched. This CDR3 is 14 amino acids long. CDR1 is SQVTM, CDR2 ANQGSEA, per germline. The CDR3 spells CSVETRTGGDEQYF. The CDR3 coding sequence is TGCAGCGTTGAAACTCGGACAGGGGGCGATGAGCAGTACTTC.

This clone occurred once. This chain uses TRBV27 with TRBJ2-3; 8 bases map to TRBD1. The length of the CDR3 is 15 residues. With 6 bases clipped from V and 0 bases from J, the junction kept 5 bases outside the gene matches. Looked up from germline, CDR1 is MNHEY and CDR2 is SMNVEV (reference sequence). The CDR3, as DNA: TGTGCCAGCAGCTCCAGGGGGCTCAGCACAGATACGCAGTATTTT. It codes for CASSSRGLSTDTQYF.

The rearrangement joins TRBV5-3 to TRBJ1-4; 9 bases line up with TRBD1. TRBV5-3 is identified as an open reading frame with a role that is uncertain. The junction had 18 bases not matched to a gene; V was cut back by 4 bases and J by 8 bases. This CDR3 has 18 residues. DNA for the CDR3: TGTGCCAGAAGCCGTAATTTCCCAGGACAGGGGTTGGAAGAAAAACTGTTTTTT. As protein: CARSRNFPGQGLEEKLFF.

The chain joins TRBV24-1 to TRBJ2-5, with D tentatively TRBD2 (7 bases). CDR1 KGHDR and CDR2 SFDVKD come from the germline V gene. The CDR3 loop spans 16 amino acids. Between the trimmed V and J ends, which lost 2 bases and 5 bases, there was a span of 17 bases. In DNA, the CDR3 is TGTGCCACCAGTGATTGGGGGGGGCGGGAGCCGGAGACCCAGTACTTC. This encodes CATSDWGGREPETQYF.

This clone is a singleton in its sample. As DNA, the CDR3 is TGCGCCAGCAGCTTAGCGGGAGGCCCGCCCTTCTTC. This gives the protein CASSLAGGPPFF. This chain uses TRBV5-1 with TRBJ2-1, with TRBD2 identical over 9 bases. This CDR3 is 12 amino acids long. Unmatched junction bases numbered 7, after V lost 2 bases and J lost 16 bases. CDR1 is SGHRS and CDR2 is YFSETQ in the germline V gene.

The chain is built from TRBV6-5 and TRBJ1-5; 8 nucleotides agree with TRBD1. The ends lost 7 bases at V and 0 bases at J; junction bases unmatched: 2. Per germline, CDR1 MNHEY and CDR2 SVGAGI. This CDR3 contains 14 residues. The DNA of the CDR3 is TGTGCCAGCAAGACAGGGGTTAGCAATCAGCCCCAGCATTTT. Protein product: CASKTGVSNQPQHF.

The genes are TRBV27 and TRBJ1-6, with D unresolved. V shed 4 bases and J shed 10 bases, with 11 bases lying between them. The CDR3 loop spans 13 amino acids. The germline gives CDR1 MNHEY, CDR2 SMNVEV (reference sequence). CDR3 in amino acids: CASSSVLTSPLHF. For the CDR3, the DNA is TGTGCCAGCAGTTCCGTCCTAACGTCACCCCTCCACTTT.

The chain uses TRBV27 and TRBJ2-7; tentative D call: TRBD1 (6 bases). CDR1 is MNHEY and CDR2 is SMNVEV in the germline V gene (reference sequence). The CDR3 runs 14 residues. V was pared by 5 bases and J by 6 bases, with 17 bases between. The CDR3 region is CASSPITGLGEQYF. CDR3 nucleotides: TGTGCCAGCAGTCCGATTACAGGGCTAGGCGAGCAGTACTTC.

Remarks on this clone: Mismatch with germline at one junction end may stem from a read error. V gene TRBV19 combines with J gene TRBJ1-5, with no clear D. This CDR3 region has 12 residues. The germline CDR1 and CDR2 sequences are LNHDA and SQIVND (reference sequence). The CDR3 loop is CASRIGSGPQHF. CDR3 nucleotide sequence: TGTGCCAGTAGGATAGGTAGTGGGCCCCAGCATTTT.

This clone was seen only a few times. V is TRBV30 and J is TRBJ1-6; TRBD1 is a possible D gene (5 bases). Trimming left V 0 bases short and J 11 bases short, with 11 bases between. The CDR3 has 13 amino acids. CDR1 GTSNPN and CDR2 SVGIG come from the germline V gene (reference sequence). CDR3 sequence (DNA): TGTGCCTGGAGTGTAGGGGTTATGACACCCCTCCACTTT. Its translation: CAWSVGVMTPLHF.

CDR3 protein: CASSPLSGNTGELFF. The CDR3 region has the DNA TGTGCCAGCAGTCCCCTTAGCGGAAACACCGGGGAGCTGTTTTTT. V gene TRBV6-5 combines with J gene TRBJ2-2; D perhaps matches TRBD2 (6 bases). The CDR3 loop spans 15 amino acids. The V end lost 5 bases, the J end lost 2 bases, and 12 bases lay between the germline ends. The germline gives CDR1 MNHEY, CDR2 SVGAGI.

This clone has more than one count but fewer than ten. The chain recombines TRBV5-1 with TRBJ2-1; 12 nucleotides line up with TRBD2. CDR3 size: 16 residues. Germline CDR1 SGHRS, CDR2 YFSETQ. The J segment lost 0 bases and the V segment lost 4 bases, leaving 2 bases of the junction unmatched. CDR3 sequence (DNA): TGCGCCAGCAGCCAACTAGCGGGGGGCTCCTACAATGAGCAGTTCTTC. Translated, it gives CASSQLAGGSYNEQFF.

The V call is TRBV19, the J call TRBJ1-4; D unresolved. Trimming cost V 3 bases and J 1 base, with 6 bases left between them. CDR1 and CDR2 (germline): LNHDA, SQIVND (reference sequence). The CDR3 is 14 amino acids. In DNA form, the CDR3 reads TGTGCCAGTAGTATCCGCGAAACTAATGAAAAACTGTTTTTT. Amino acid sequence: CASSIRETNEKLFF.

The rearrangement links TRBV2 to TRBJ2-7; D might be TRBD2 (6 bases). The CDR3 is made up of 13 amino acids. Germline CDR1 reads SNHLY; CDR2 reads FYNNEI. Trimming removed 7 bases from V and 5 bases from J, with 15 bases in between. The CDR3 region has the DNA TGTGCCAGCAATCTTCGCGGGATCCACGAGCAGTACTTC. Encoded protein: CASNLRGIHEQYF.